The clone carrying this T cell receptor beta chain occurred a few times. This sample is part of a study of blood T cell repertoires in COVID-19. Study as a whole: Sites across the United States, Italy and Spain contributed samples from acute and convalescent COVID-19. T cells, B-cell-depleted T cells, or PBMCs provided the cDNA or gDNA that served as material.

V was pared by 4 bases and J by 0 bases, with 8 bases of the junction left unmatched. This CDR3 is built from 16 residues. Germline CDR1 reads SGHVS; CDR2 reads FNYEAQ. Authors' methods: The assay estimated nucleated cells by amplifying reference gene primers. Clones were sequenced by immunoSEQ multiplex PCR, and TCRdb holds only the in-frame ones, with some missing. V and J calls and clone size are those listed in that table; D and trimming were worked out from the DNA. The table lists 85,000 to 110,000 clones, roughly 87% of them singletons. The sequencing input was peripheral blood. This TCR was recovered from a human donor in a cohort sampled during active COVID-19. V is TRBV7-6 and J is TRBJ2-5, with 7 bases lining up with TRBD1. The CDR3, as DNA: TGTGCCAGCAGCTCCCATCCGACAGGGCACCAAGAGACCCAGTACTTC. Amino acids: CASSSHPTGHQETQYF. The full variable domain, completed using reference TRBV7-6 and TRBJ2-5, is GAGVSQSPRYKVTKRGQDVALRCDPISGHVSLYWYRQALGQGPEFLTYFNYEAQQDKSGLPNDRFSAERPEGSISTLTIQRTEQRDSAMYRCASSSHPTGHQETQYFGPGTRLLVL.